This T cell receptor (beta chain) is from a study of blood T cell repertoires in COVID-19. Study information: COVID-19 samples, acute and convalescent, were from the United States, Italy and Spain.

The CDR3 sequence is 14 residues long. Per the germline V gene, CDR1 is ENHRY and CDR2 is SYGVKD. V lost 10 bases, J lost 7 bases, and 17 bases lay in between. Some clones are missing from TCRdb's copy, which holds only in-frame ones; the method was immunoSEQ multiplex PCR. The sample records around 250,000 clones, approximately 86% being singletons. Participants' reported clinical history set cohort assignment. The sample consisted of PBMCs or T cells enriched from blood (not recorded which). The receptor was derived from a woman aged 45-65 years who had recovered from COVID-19. V is TRBV10-3 and J is TRBJ1-6; possibly TRBD1 for D (6 bases). DNA of the CDR3: TGTGCCACGGAACAGGGAGTGTGGAATTCACCCCTCCACTTT. This codes for CATEQGVWNSPLHF.